These T cell receptor beta chains were read from a single sample in a study of T cell responses to AZD1222 COVID-19 vaccine. The method was immunoSEQ multiplex PCR; TCRdb's version includes in-frame clones alone and lacks a portion of them. The table records approximately 160,000 clones, around 90% of them present only once. Sequencing was performed on peripheral blood, taken on day 0 of AZD1222 vaccination. These receptors came from an adult in good health. CDR3s include the opening cysteine and the closing phenylalanine or tryptophan. A D gene is named only where the DNA matches it firmly. Some rows mark clone size as missing; the rest say once, few, many or name a class of expanded clone.

V gene	J gene	clone size	D gene	CDR3 protein	CDR3 DNA
TRBV4-2	TRBJ1-5	.	.	CASSQERGNSNQPQHF	TGTGCCAGCAGCCAAGAACGGGGAAATAGCAATCAGCCCCAGCATTTT
TRBV19	TRBJ1-4	.	TRBD1	CASRGTATNEKLFF	TGTGCCAGTAGGGGGACAGCAACTAATGAAAAACTGTTTTTT
TRBV6-6	TRBJ1-1	.	.	CATHSNTEAFF	TGTGCCACCCACTCAAACACTGAAGCTTTCTTT
TRBV5-5	TRBJ2-7	.	.	CASSPDTGYEQYF	TGTGCCAGCAGCCCCGACACAGGCTACGAGCAGTACTTC
TRBV5-4	TRBJ1-2	.	.	CASSLRGGAGGYTF	TGTGCCAGCAGCTTGAGGGGGGGCGCTGGTGGCTACACCTTC
TRBV9	TRBJ1-2	.	TRBD1	CASSVTGGKNYGYTF	TGTGCCAGCAGCGTGACAGGGGGCAAGAACTATGGCTACACCTTC
TRBV20-1	TRBJ2-1	.	.	CSASLRGSGSYNEQFF	TGCAGTGCTAGTTTGAGAGGGAGTGGCTCCTACAATGAGCAGTTCTTC
TRBV5-3	TRBJ1-2	.	.	CARSLAGQGYGYTF	TGTGCCAGAAGCTTGGCAGGGCAGGGGTATGGCTACACCTTC
TRBV7-3	TRBJ1-2	.	TRBD1	CASSLEGATFYGYTF	TGTGCCAGCAGCTTGGAGGGGGCGACCTTCTATGGCTACACCTTC
TRBV6-5	TRBJ1-3	.	.	CASTEPQGNTIYF	TGTGCCAGCACCGAGCCCCAAGGAAACACCATATATTTT
TRBV21-1	TRBJ1-5	.	.	CASSRDRVWAHQPQHF	TGTGCCAGCAGCCGGGACAGGGTTTGGGCGCATCAGCCCCAGCATTTT
TRBV6-5	TRBJ2-3	.	.	CASSYFGGSTDTQYF	TGTGCCAGCAGTTACTTTGGCGGTAGCACAGATACGCAGTATTTT
TRBV4-1	TRBJ2-2	.	.	CASSQVGSRELFF	TGCGCCAGCAGCCAAGTGGGCAGCCGGGAGCTGTTTTTT
TRBV18	TRBJ1-4	.	.	CASSPKAALNEKLFF	TGTGCCAGCTCACCGAAGGCAGCGCTTAATGAAAAACTGTTTTTT
TRBV11-3	TRBJ2-1	.	TRBD1	CASSPRDSSYNEQFF	TGTGCCAGCAGTCCCCGGGACAGCTCCTACAATGAGCAGTTCTTC
TRBV11-2	TRBJ1-2	.	.	CASAPLPTAGYGYTF	TGTGCCAGCGCCCCCCTTCCGACAGCGGGCTATGGCTACACCTTC
TRBV13	TRBJ2-7	.	TRBD2	CASSSQPGLEVYEQYF	TGTGCCAGCAGCTCACAACCGGGACTAGAGGTGTACGAGCAGTACTTC
TRBV2	TRBJ2-1	.	.	CASQKVGGQFF	TGTGCCAGCCAAAAAGTTGGGGGGCAGTTCTTC
TRBV28	TRBJ2-7	.	TRBD2	CASSFDLAGASGEQYF	TGTGCCAGCAGTTTCGATTTAGCGGGAGCTTCTGGAGAGCAGTACTTC
TRBV11-3	TRBJ2-7	.	TRBD2	CASSLEGRASGRYEQYF	TGTGCCAGCAGCTTAGAAGGGCGGGCTAGCGGGAGATACGAGCAGTACTTC
TRBV11-2	TRBJ2-7	.	.	CASSLVPGSSYEQYF	TGTGCCAGCAGCTTAGTCCCAGGAAGCTCCTACGAGCAGTACTTC
TRBV6-6	TRBJ1-5	once	.	CASTPQGSGNQPQHF	TGTGCCAGCACCCCACAGGGATCAGGCAATCAGCCCCAGCATTTT
TRBV20-1	TRBJ1-1	.	.	CSARLNTEAFF	TGCAGTGCTAGGTTAAACACTGAAGCTTTCTTT
TRBV7-2	TRBJ2-7	.	TRBD1	CASSLAPQGSSYEQYF	TGTGCCAGCAGCTTAGCTCCACAGGGGAGCTCCTACGAGCAGTACTTC
TRBV30	TRBJ1-6	.	.	CAWKDSSNSPLHF	TGTGCCTGGAAGGACAGCTCGAATTCACCCCTCCACTTT
TRBV20-1	TRBJ1-2	.	.	CSARVNRGYTF	TGCAGTGCTAGAGTTAACCGGGGCTACACCTTC
TRBV11-2	TRBJ2-1	.	.	CASSLSSSSYNEQFF	TGTGCCAGCAGCCTATCATCTAGCTCCTACAATGAGCAGTTCTTC
TRBV6-6	TRBJ1-1	.	.	CASSPQGEEAFF	TGTGCCAGCAGCCCACAGGGAGAAGAAGCTTTCTTT
TRBV7-2	TRBJ1-3	.	.	CASRALYSGNTIYF	TGTGCCAGCAGGGCCCTTTACTCTGGAAACACCATATATTTT
TRBV24-1	TRBJ2-1	few	.	CATSDFLNEQFF	TGTGCCACCAGTGATTTTCTAAATGAGCAGTTCTTC
TRBV7-9	TRBJ2-7	.	TRBD1	CASSKNLQGGEQYF	TGTGCCAGCAGCAAAAACCTACAGGGGGGCGAGCAGTACTTC
TRBV6-9	TRBJ2-3	.	TRBD2	CASSYGAGHPDTQYF	TGTGCCAGCAGTTACGGAGCGGGGCACCCGGATACGCAGTATTTT
TRBV5-1	TRBJ2-7	.	TRBD2	CASSFGTIRSSYEQYF	TGCGCCAGCAGCTTCGGGACTATCAGGAGCTCCTACGAGCAGTACTTC
TRBV29-1	TRBJ1-2	.	TRBD1	CSVTGTGQSNYGYTF	TGCAGCGTCACCGGGACAGGGCAATCTAACTATGGCTACACCTTC
TRBV9	TRBJ2-1	once	.	CASGSHNEQFF	TGTGCCAGCGGCAGCCACAATGAGCAGTTCTTC
TRBV6-9	TRBJ1-2	.	.	CASSSTGSYTF	TGTGCCAGCAGTTCAACAGGGAGCTACACCTTC
TRBV7-2	TRBJ1-2	.	.	CASSLSLRGGYGYTF	TGTGCCAGCAGCTTGTCCCTCCGGGGGGGCTATGGCTACACCTTC
TRBV5-1	TRBJ1-1	few	TRBD1	CASRPDRGRVNTEAFF	TGCGCCAGCAGACCCGACAGGGGGCGCGTAAACACTGAAGCTTTCTTT
TRBV19	TRBJ2-2	.	TRBD1	CASSKQGQGNTGELFF	TGTGCCAGTAGTAAACAGGGACAGGGGAACACCGGGGAGCTGTTTTTT
TRBV30	TRBJ2-3	.	TRBD2	CAWRLAGNTDTQYF	TGTGCCTGGAGACTAGCGGGGAACACAGATACGCAGTATTTT
TRBV5-1	TRBJ1-3	.	.	CASRRDSGNTIYF	TGCGCCAGCAGAAGGGACTCTGGAAACACCATATATTTT
TRBV7-9	TRBJ1-5	once	TRBD1	CASSFPWGQPSAFPF	TGTGCCAGCAGCTTTCCGTGGGGACAGCCGTCAGCGTTCCCATTT
TRBV4-1	TRBJ2-4	.	.	CASSPGVALENIQYF	TGCGCCAGCAGCCCCGGGGTAGCCCTAGAGAACATTCAGTACTTC
TRBV6-4	TRBJ2-2	.	TRBD2	CASSREEDGELFF	TGTGCCAGCAGTCGGGAGGAGGACGGGGAGCTGTTTTTT
TRBV23-1	TRBJ2-2	.	.	CATKPPGQNTGELFF	TGCGCCACCAAACCACCGGGACAGAACACCGGGGAGCTGTTTTTT
TRBV7-2	TRBJ1-5	.	TRBD1	CASSYDRESSQPQHF	TGTGCCAGCAGCTATGACAGGGAAAGTAGTCAGCCCCAGCATTTT
TRBV5-1	TRBJ2-1	.	.	CASSLVSYNEQFF	TGCGCCAGCAGCTTGGTATCTTACAATGAGCAGTTCTTC
TRBV6-1	TRBJ1-1	.	.	CASSESVRVTVTEAFF	TGTGCCAGCAGTGAATCCGTCAGGGTCACGGTCACTGAAGCTTTCTTT
TRBV7-7	TRBJ2-5	.	TRBD2	CASDPPGGRDQETQYF	TGTGCCAGCGACCCTCCGGGCGGGAGGGACCAAGAGACCCAGTACTTC
TRBV7-9	TRBJ1-2	few	.	CASSSGTWNGYTF	TGTGCCAGCAGCTCGGGGACTTGGAATGGCTACACCTTC
TRBV29-1	TRBJ2-1	.	TRBD2	CSVEGRGGYNEQFF	TGCAGCGTTGAAGGGCGGGGGGGGTACAATGAGCAGTTCTTC
TRBV5-4	TRBJ1-4	.	.	CASSLGAGEKLFF	TGTGCCAGCAGCTTGGGGGCCGGTGAAAAACTGTTTTTT
TRBV19	TRBJ2-7	.	TRBD1	CASSEGTGGTYEQYF	TGTGCCAGTAGTGAGGGGACAGGGGGCACCTACGAGCAGTACTTC
TRBV6-5	TRBJ2-5	.	.	CASRVGLAVQETQYF	TGTGCCAGCAGGGTGGGCCTAGCAGTGCAAGAGACCCAGTACTTC
TRBV27	TRBJ2-7	.	.	CASSSAGDREQYF	TGTGCCAGCAGTTCTGCAGGGGATCGCGAGCAGTACTTC